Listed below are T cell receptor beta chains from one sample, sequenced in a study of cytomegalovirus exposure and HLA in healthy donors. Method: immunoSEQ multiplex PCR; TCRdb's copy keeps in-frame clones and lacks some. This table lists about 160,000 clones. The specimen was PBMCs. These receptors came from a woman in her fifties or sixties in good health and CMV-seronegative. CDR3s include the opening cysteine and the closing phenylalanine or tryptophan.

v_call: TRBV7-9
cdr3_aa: CASSFAGDTEAFF

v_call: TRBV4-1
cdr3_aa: CASSQDPSTTGELFF

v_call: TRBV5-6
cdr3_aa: CASSLGPGYQPQHF

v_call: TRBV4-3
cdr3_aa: CASSQEGLATDTQYF

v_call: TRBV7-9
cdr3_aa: CASSPRVGAFF

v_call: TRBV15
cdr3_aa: CATSRDSRESSYNEQFF

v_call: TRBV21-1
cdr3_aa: CASIDRGRGYTF

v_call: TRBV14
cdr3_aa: CASSRDPAGGDNEQFF

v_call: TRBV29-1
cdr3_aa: CSVTQGGETQYF

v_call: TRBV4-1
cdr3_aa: CASSRTEGNQPQHF

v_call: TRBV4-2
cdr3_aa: CASSHTDKTEQFF

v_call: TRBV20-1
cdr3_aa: CSARVRETQYF

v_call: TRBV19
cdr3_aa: CASSILSGGPEVEQFF

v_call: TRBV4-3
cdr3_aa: CASSSETGIHGDGYTF

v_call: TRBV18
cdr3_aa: CASSADGTSGSREQFF

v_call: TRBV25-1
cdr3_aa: CASRPGWAGVYGYTF

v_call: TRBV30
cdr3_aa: CAWSVGSGSYNEQFF

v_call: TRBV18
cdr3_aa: CASSRREVDTEAFF

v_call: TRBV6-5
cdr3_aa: CASSYSTGARVETQYF

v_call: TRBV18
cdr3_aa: CASSQQGQASYEQYF

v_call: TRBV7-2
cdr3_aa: CASSHGGADTQYF

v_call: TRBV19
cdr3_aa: CATKEGPYTDTQYF

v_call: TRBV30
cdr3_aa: CAWSVTGYGYTF

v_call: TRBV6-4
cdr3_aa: CASSDDGNQPQHF